These 32 T cell receptor beta chains came from one sample sequenced in a study of blood T cell repertoires in COVID-19 (dated by TCRdb to the early 2020s). To prepare the library, the immunoSEQ multiplex PCR assay was applied. TCRdb holds this immuneACCESS table with in-frame rearrangements only. Some clones are missing; in checked studies, unresolved V genes explain under half, and the rest has no known cause. Present in this sample are roughly 190,000 clones, around 83% of which were seen just once. Of the sample, roughly 2.9% is held by the ten largest clones. The sequencing input was peripheral blood. Receptors originate from a man aged 50 or older with active or convalescent COVID-19.

This sequence joins TRBV30 and TRBJ1-2; TRBD1 matches 8 bases. The CDR3 contains 14 residues. With 1 base clipped from V and 4 bases from J, the junction kept 5 bases outside the gene matches. CDR1 GTSNPN and CDR2 SVGIG come from the germline V gene (reference sequence). The DNA for the CDR3 is TGTGCCTGGAGTGATCCAGGGACAGGCTATGGCTACACCTTC. Protein sequence: CAWSDPGTGYGYTF.

This chain links TRBV5-6 with TRBJ1-1, with 7 positions matching TRBD1. CDR1 and CDR2 (germline): SGHDT, YYEEEE. V shed 5 bases, J shed 4 bases, and the junction held 5 bases outside the gene matches. The CDR3 is made up of 13 amino acids. CDR3 nucleotide sequence: TGTGCCAGCAGACTCAGGGGGGTCACTGAAGCTTTCTTT. It encodes CASRLRGVTEAFF.

V and J are TRBV18 and TRBJ2-7; TRBD1 aligns across 7 bases. The trim removed 3 bases at V and 3 bases at J, leaving 2 bases unmatched. The CDR3 covers 13 residues. Germline V lookup: CDR1 KGHSH, CDR2 LQKENI. The CDR3 loop is CASSPAGGYEQYF. The CDR3 DNA follows: TGTGCCAGCTCACCGGCAGGGGGCTACGAGCAGTACTTC. The full variable domain, rest sourced from reference TRBV18 and TRBJ2-7, is NAGVMQNPRHLVRRRGQEARLRCSPMKGHSHVYWYRQLPEEGLKFMVYLQKENIIDESGMPKERFSAEFPKEGPSILRIQQVVRGDSAAYFCASSPAGGYEQYFGPGTRLTVT.

The V call is TRBV3-1 (or the pseudogene TRBV3-2), the J call TRBJ1-1, with D unresolved. The germline V and J ends were trimmed by 0 bases and 4 bases, with 18 bases remaining between them. CDR1 and CDR2 (germline): LGHDT, YNNKEL (reference sequence). CDR3 length: 17 amino acids. The CDR3 bases are TGTGCCAGCAGCCAAGAAGGGATGTGGGCAGGAGGCACTGAAGCTTTCTTT. It yields the protein CASSQEGMWAGGTEAFF.

V is TRBV19 and J is TRBJ2-6, with D perhaps TRBD1 (6 bases). Per germline, CDR1 LNHDA and CDR2 SQIVND (reference sequence). With 6 bases removed from V and 0 bases from J, the gap between germline ends came to 12 bases. The CDR3 has 16 residues. The CDR3 region has the DNA TGTGCCAGTAGATGGGGGCTAGGCTCTGGGGCCAACGTCCTGACTTTC. Translating it yields CASRWGLGSGANVLTF.

This rearrangement joins TRBV5-1 to TRBJ2-5; D is perhaps TRBD1 (5 bases). Germline loops: CDR1 SGHRS, CDR2 YFSETQ. The CDR3 runs to 14 residues. Deletions cut 4 bases from V and 1 base from J, with 11 bases between. Written as DNA, the CDR3 is TGCGCCAGCAGCCCCGACAGTATCCAAGAGACCCAGTACTTC. This encodes CASSPDSIQETQYF.

The chain uses TRBV6-5 and TRBJ2-1; a possible D gene is TRBD1 (5 bases). V shed 5 bases and J shed 4 bases, with 9 bases lying between them. CDR3 size: 13 residues. Germline assignment: CDR1 MNHEY and CDR2 SVGAGI. CDR3 bases: TGTGCCAGCAGTAGGGGCCAGTACAATGAGCAGTTCTTC. Protein sequence: CASSRGQYNEQFF.

The chain is built from TRBV6-5 and TRBJ2-7; weak D call: TRBD1 (6 bases). The CDR3 runs to 15 residues. CDR1 MNHEY and CDR2 SVGAGI come from the germline V gene. Trimming took 6 bases from V and 3 from J, leaving 18 bases between them. The CDR3 here is CASSRSSRGLYEQYF. In nucleotides, the CDR3 is TGTGCCAGCAGCCGATCCTCCAGGGGCCTCTACGAGCAGTACTTC.

The chain carries TRBV6-2 or TRBV6-3 and TRBJ1-5; no clear D. The length of the CDR3 is 16 residues. Germline CDR1 is MNHEY and CDR2 is SVGEGT. Trimming stripped 0 bases from V and 4 bases from J, with 13 bases between. The CDR3, as DNA: TGTGCCAGCAGTTACTCCATGGGAGGGAGAAATCAGCCCCAGCATTTT. Its protein is CASSYSMGGRNQPQHF.

The V call is TRBV3-1 (or the pseudogene TRBV3-2), the J call TRBJ2-2; the match to TRBD1 covers 10 bases. Unmatched junction bases numbered 2, after V lost 0 bases and J lost 4 bases. The CDR3 contains 16 residues. Germline CDR1 LGHDT, CDR2 YNNKEL (reference sequence). The CDR3 DNA follows: TGTGCCAGCAGCCAAGACGACAGGGGGCTCACCGGGGAGCTGTTTTTT. It translates to CASSQDDRGLTGELFF.

The CDR3 sequence: CASSEILGTSGGTGANVLTF. CDR3 bases: TGTGCCAGCAGTGAAATTTTGGGGACTAGCGGGGGAACTGGGGCCAACGTCCTGACTTTC. This sequence joins TRBV6-1 and TRBJ2-6, with 14 bases matching TRBD2. Looked up from germline, CDR1 is MNHNS and CDR2 is SASEGT. This CDR3 is 20 amino acids long. After removal of 2 bases from V and 2 bases from J, the junction contained 8 bases not matched to a gene.

This clone was detected only once. J is TRBJ1-5 and V is TRBV3-1 (or the pseudogene TRBV3-2); no firm D call. The CDR3 runs to 15 residues. Germline CDR1 reads LGHDT; CDR2 reads YNNKEL (reference sequence). Trimming removed 0 bases at V and 3 bases at J, with 9 bases between. The CDR3 spells CASSQDRGYNQPQHF. CDR3 bases: TGTGCCAGCAGCCAAGATCGAGGTTACAATCAGCCCCAGCATTTT.

V and J are TRBV5-1 and TRBJ2-1; D is perhaps TRBD1 (5 bases). The germline CDR1 and CDR2 sequences are SGHRS and YFSETQ. With 4 bases removed from V and 5 bases from J, the gap between germline ends came to 16 bases. The CDR3 length is 15 residues. DNA for the CDR3: TGCGCCAGCAGCGGGGCCGTCGACAGTGACAATGAGCAGTTCTTC. Encoded protein: CASSGAVDSDNEQFF.

The chain carries TRBV27 and TRBJ1-2; 8 bases are a match to TRBD1. This CDR3 region has 17 residues. Trimming at V came to 1 base and at J to 4 bases, leaving 11 bases not matched to a gene. Germline CDR1 MNHEY, CDR2 SMNVEV (reference sequence). CDR3 nucleotides: TGTGCCAGCAGTTTATTCGCCCAGGGGGCGTACCTCTATGGCTACACCTTC. Amino acids: CASSLFAQGAYLYGYTF.

In its sample, this clone was seen once. The V and J genes are TRBV7-2 and TRBJ1-1; 7 bases are shared with TRBD1. Unmatched junction bases numbered 8, after V lost 4 bases and J lost 6 bases. CDR3 size: 14 residues. Germline assignment: CDR1 SGHTA and CDR2 FQGNSA. The CDR3 spells CASSSYTTGAEAFF. For the CDR3, the DNA is TGTGCCAGCAGCTCGTACACAACAGGGGCTGAAGCTTTCTTT.

The gene calls are TRBV4-3 and TRBJ2-7, with TRBD2 matching over 10 bases. Germline loops: CDR1 LGHNA, CDR2 YSLEER. Unmatched junction bases numbered 9, after V lost 0 bases and J lost 7 bases. There are 16 residues in the CDR3. DNA of the CDR3: TGCGCCAGCAGCCAAGATCGGAGCGGGGGGGCTGGTGAGCAGTACTTC. Protein sequence: CASSQDRSGGAGEQYF.

The chain has TRBV25-1 and TRBJ2-5; D may be TRBD2 (7 bases). The germline V gene encodes CDR1 MGHDK and CDR2 SYGVNS. The V end was cut by 5 bases, the J end by 1 base, with 11 bases between. The CDR3 runs to 14 residues. The CDR3 DNA reads TGTGCCAGCAGTCTAGGGGGGGGCCAAGAGACCCAGTACTTC. Its translation: CASSLGGGQETQYF.

This chain uses TRBV7-8 with TRBJ1-1; no clear D gene. Germline V gene data show CDR1 as SGHVS and CDR2 as FQNEAQ. This CDR3 region has 13 residues. The ends were cut back, 5 bases at V and 1 base at J, with 8 bases in the middle. The CDR3 region is CASSPQKNTEAFF. The CDR3 DNA reads as TGTGCCAGCAGCCCCCAGAAGAACACTGAAGCTTTCTTT.

This clone was seen a single time. The CDR3 DNA is TGTGCCAGCAGCCTAAGAGACTCTAATGAAAAACTGTTTTTT. It is translated as CASSLRDSNEKLFF. The J gene is TRBJ1-4, the V gene TRBV5-4; D is unclear. Trimming removed 4 bases from V and 3 bases from J, with 10 bases in between. The CDR3 length is 14 residues. The germline V gene encodes CDR1 SGHNT and CDR2 YYREEE (reference sequence).

This chain links TRBV21-1 with TRBJ1-5. TRBV21-1 is labeled a pseudogene. There are 15 residues in the CDR3. The CDR3 loop is CASSKRRGLNQPQHF. CDR3 nucleotides: TGTGCCAGCAGCAAACGGAGGGGACTCAATCAGCCCCAGCATTTT.

The chain is built from TRBV18 and TRBJ1-1, with D possibly being TRBD1 (5 bases). The CDR3 runs to 14 residues. The ends were cut back, 6 bases at V and 0 bases at J, with 11 bases in the middle. Germline-derived CDR1 and CDR2 are KGHSH and LQKENI. The DNA of the CDR3 is TGTGCCAGCTCGGCGACAGAGGTGAACACTGAAGCTTTCTTT. Its protein product is CASSATEVNTEAFF.

The gene calls are TRBV2 and TRBJ2-5; TRBD2 might be the D (7 bases). The V gene's germline CDR1 is SNHLY and CDR2 FYNNEI. V was shortened by 6 bases and J by 5 bases, with 16 bases between the two germline ends. The CDR3 runs to 14 residues. The CDR3 region is CASSFRGAEETQYF. CDR3 coding DNA: TGTGCCAGCAGCTTTCGGGGGGCGGAGGAGACCCAGTACTTC.

The genes are TRBV18 and TRBJ2-7, with a weak D call TRBD2 (5 bases). The CDR3 is 14 amino acids. Trimming left V 0 bases short and J 4 bases short, with 10 bases between. Germline lookup yields CDR1 KGHSH and CDR2 LQKENI. The CDR3 is CASSPPGLPYEQYF. As DNA, the CDR3 is TGTGCCAGCTCACCACCAGGACTCCCATACGAGCAGTACTTC. Full variable domain (rest looked up from reference TRBV18 and TRBJ2-7): NAGVMQNPRHLVRRRGQEARLRCSPMKGHSHVYWYRQLPEEGLKFMVYLQKENIIDESGMPKERFSAEFPKEGPSILRIQQVVRGDSAAYFCASSPPGLPYEQYFGPGTRLTVT.

The chain recombines TRBV10-1 with TRBJ2-2; D unclear. V lost 0 bases, J lost 6 bases, and 8 bases lay in between. Germline V gives CDR1 WNHNN, CDR2 SYGVQD (reference sequence). This CDR3 region has 14 residues. Here the CDR3 reads CASSESTPPGELFF. In nucleotides, the CDR3 is TGCGCCAGCAGTGAGTCGACTCCACCCGGGGAGCTGTTTTTT.

The genes are TRBV3-1 (or the pseudogene TRBV3-2) and TRBJ2-7; TRBD2 matches 11 bases. Germline trimming cut 0 bases from V and 3 bases from J; bases unmatched to any gene: 7. CDR3 size: 17 residues. Germline V gives CDR1 LGHDT, CDR2 YNNKEL (reference sequence). DNA of the CDR3: TGTGCCAGCAGCCAAGATCTAACTAGCGGGAGTAACTACGAGCAGTACTTC. It specifies CASSQDLTSGSNYEQYF.

This rearrangement joins TRBV6-4 to TRBJ2-3; D gene unclear. Germline CDR1 MRHNA, CDR2 SNTAGT. The germline V and J ends were trimmed by 2 bases and 5 bases, with 8 bases remaining between them. The CDR3 runs 13 residues. The CDR3 sequence is CASSDRPGDTQYF. As DNA, the CDR3 is TGTGCCAGCAGTGACCGCCCAGGAGATACGCAGTATTTT.

V and J are TRBV7-2 and TRBJ1-1; maybe TRBD1 (5 bases). The CDR3 is 16 residues long. Trimming stripped 1 base from V and 4 bases from J, with 16 bases between. Germline CDR1 reads SGHTA; CDR2 reads FQGNSA. The CDR3 loop is CASSLVGREGGTEAFF. The DNA for the CDR3 is TGTGCCAGCAGCTTAGTGGGCAGGGAGGGAGGCACTGAAGCTTTCTTT.

This CDR3 reads CASSLSGTTQANYGYTF. In DNA, the CDR3 is TGTGCCAGCAGTTTATCGGGGACAACACAGGCTAACTATGGCTACACCTTC. The chain is built from TRBV27 and TRBJ1-2, with a possible D match to TRBD1 (6 bases). Germline V gene data show CDR1 as MNHEY and CDR2 as SMNVEV (reference sequence). The CDR3 totals 17 residues. V lost 0 bases and J 0 bases, leaving 14 bases between the germline ends.

This sequence joins TRBV2 and TRBJ1-2, with 7 nucleotides matching TRBD1. The CDR3 loop spans 11 amino acids. With 7 bases clipped from V and 5 bases from J, the junction kept 1 base outside the gene matches. Germline V gene sequence: CDR1 SNHLY, CDR2 FYNNEI. CDR3: CASTGGYGYTF. The CDR3, as DNA: TGTGCCAGCACAGGGGGATATGGCTACACCTTC.

Notes on this clone: One end of the junction is discordant with germline, which a read error may explain. This chain uses TRBV3-1 (or the pseudogene TRBV3-2) with TRBJ1-2; D is undetermined. This CDR3 spans 12 amino acids. The germline V gene has CDR1 LGHDT and CDR2 YNNKEL (reference sequence). As DNA, the CDR3 is TGTGCCAGCAGCCAAGTCGATCAGCGGTTCCACTTC. Translation gives CASSQVDQRFHF.

The rearrangement joins TRBV10-2 to TRBJ1-2; 8 bases map to TRBD1. V lost 6 bases and J lost 2; bases outside the gene matches: 5. The CDR3 is 14 amino acids. Germline lookup yields CDR1 WSHSY and CDR2 SAAADI. The CDR3 sequence is CASRSGTGNYGYTF. DNA for the CDR3: TGCGCCAGCAGATCCGGGACAGGCAACTATGGCTACACCTTC.

The gene calls are TRBV2 and TRBJ2-5, with 11 nucleotides matching TRBD1. The CDR3 contains 16 residues. Germline V CDR1 and CDR2: SNHLY, FYNNEI. The ends lost 5 bases at V and 5 bases at J; junction bases unmatched: 10. DNA for the CDR3: TGTGCCAGCAGTAACAGCGGACAGGGGGCGGTGGAGACCCAGTACTTC. Its translation is CASSNSGQGAVETQYF.